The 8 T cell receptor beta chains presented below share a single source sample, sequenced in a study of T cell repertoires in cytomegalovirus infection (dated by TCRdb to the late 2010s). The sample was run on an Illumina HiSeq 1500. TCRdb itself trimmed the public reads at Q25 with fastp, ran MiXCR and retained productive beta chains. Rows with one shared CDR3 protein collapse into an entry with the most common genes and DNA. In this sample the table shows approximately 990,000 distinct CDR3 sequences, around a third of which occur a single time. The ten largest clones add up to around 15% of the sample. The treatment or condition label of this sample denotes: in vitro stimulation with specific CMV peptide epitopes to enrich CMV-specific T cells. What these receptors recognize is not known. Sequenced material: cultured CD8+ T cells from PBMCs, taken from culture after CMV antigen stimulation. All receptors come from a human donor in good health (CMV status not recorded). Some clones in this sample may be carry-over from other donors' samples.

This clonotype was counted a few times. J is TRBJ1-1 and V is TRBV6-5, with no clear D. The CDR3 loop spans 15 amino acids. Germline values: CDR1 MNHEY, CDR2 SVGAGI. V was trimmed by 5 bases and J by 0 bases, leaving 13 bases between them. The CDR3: CASSKGETMNTEAFF. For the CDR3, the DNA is TGTGCCAGCAGTAAAGGCGAGACTATGAACACTGAAGCTTTCTTT.

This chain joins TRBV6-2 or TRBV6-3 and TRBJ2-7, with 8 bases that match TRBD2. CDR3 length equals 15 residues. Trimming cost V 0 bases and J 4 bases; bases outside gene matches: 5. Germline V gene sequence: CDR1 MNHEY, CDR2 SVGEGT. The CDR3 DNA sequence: TGTGCCAGCAGTTACTCGGGCGGGGGGAGATACGAGCAGTACGTC. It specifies CASSYSGGGRYEQYV.

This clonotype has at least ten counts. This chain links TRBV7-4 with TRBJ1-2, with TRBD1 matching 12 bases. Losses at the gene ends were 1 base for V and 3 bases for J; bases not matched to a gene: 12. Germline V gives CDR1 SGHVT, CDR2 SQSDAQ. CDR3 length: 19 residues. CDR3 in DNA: TGTGCCAGCAGCTTAGAATTCCGGGACAGGGGGCGCGAAGACTATGGCTACACCTTC. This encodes CASSLEFRDRGREDYGYTF.

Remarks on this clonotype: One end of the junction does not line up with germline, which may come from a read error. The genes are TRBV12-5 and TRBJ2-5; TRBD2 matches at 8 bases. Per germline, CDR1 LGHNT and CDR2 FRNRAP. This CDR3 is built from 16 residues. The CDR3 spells CASGFEGGLAGETRYF. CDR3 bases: TGTGCTAGTGGTTTCGAGGGAGGACTAGCCGGTGAGACCCGGTACTTC.

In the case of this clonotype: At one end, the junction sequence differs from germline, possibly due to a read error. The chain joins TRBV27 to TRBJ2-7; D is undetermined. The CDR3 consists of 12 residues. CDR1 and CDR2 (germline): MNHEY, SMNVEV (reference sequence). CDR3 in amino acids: CANSFVGSEQYF. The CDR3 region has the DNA TGTGCCAACAGTTTTGTGGGAAGCGAGCAGTACTTC.

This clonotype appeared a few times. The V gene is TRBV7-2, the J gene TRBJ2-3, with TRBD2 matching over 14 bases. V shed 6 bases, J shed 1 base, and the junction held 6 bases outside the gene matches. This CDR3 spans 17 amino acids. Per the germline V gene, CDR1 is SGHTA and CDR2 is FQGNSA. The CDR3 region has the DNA TGTGCCAGCAGTCGACTAGCGGGGGGGGCTGGCACAGATACGCAGTATTTT. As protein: CASSRLAGGAGTDTQYF.

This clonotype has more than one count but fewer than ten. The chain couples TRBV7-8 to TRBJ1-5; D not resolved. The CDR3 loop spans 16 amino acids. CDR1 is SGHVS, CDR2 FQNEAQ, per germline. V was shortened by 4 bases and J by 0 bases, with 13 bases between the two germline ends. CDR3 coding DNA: TGTGCCAGCAGCTCCTACCAGAAATATAGCAATCAGCCCCAGCATTTT. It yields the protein CASSSYQKYSNQPQHF.

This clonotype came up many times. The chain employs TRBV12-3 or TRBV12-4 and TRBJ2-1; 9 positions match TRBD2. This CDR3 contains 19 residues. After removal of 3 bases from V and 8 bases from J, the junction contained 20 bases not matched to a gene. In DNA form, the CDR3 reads TGTGCCAGCAGTTTTATCGGTGCGGGGGGGCCTTTATGGGGTTATGAGCAGTTCTTC. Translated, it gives CASSFIGAGGPLWGYEQFF.